What follows are 24 T cell receptor beta chains derived from one specimen sequenced in a study of OX40 agonist ivuxolimab in advanced cancers. Clones were read by immunoSEQ multiplex PCR, and TCRdb kept only the in-frame ones, dropping some. The sample shows about 18,000 clones, 80% to 90% of them seen only once. The sample consisted of CD4+ or CD8+ T cells sorted from blood, taken in a trial of the OX40 agonist ivuxolimab. The receptors derive from an adult with an advanced solid tumor such as melanoma, head and neck, liver or kidney cancer.

The chain joins TRBV7-9 to TRBJ2-7; 7 nucleotides line up with TRBD1. This CDR3 comprises 13 residues. CDR1 and CDR2 (germline): SEHNR, FQNEAQ (reference sequence). Trimming cost V 5 bases and J 2 bases; bases outside gene matches: 3. Written as DNA, the CDR3 is TGTGCCAGCAGCCCGGGACAGCCCTACGAGCAGTACTTC. Its protein is CASSPGQPYEQYF.

The chain employs TRBV11-2 and TRBJ2-1; 10 positions agree with TRBD2. V lost 7 bases and J lost 4; bases outside the gene matches: 10. The CDR3 extends over 16 amino acids. Germline CDR1 is SGHAT and CDR2 is FQNNGV. The DNA of the CDR3 is TGTGCCAGCATAGGGCTAGCGGGGGCCCCTTACAATGAGCAGTTCTTC. Protein product: CASIGLAGAPYNEQFF.

This clone has only a few counts. V usage is TRBV11-3 and J usage is TRBJ2-3; tentatively, D is TRBD2 (5 bases). The CDR3 is made up of 15 amino acids. CDR1 is SGHNT, CDR2 YENEEA, per germline. The ends were cut back, 3 bases at V and 0 bases at J, with 10 bases in the middle. The DNA for the CDR3 is TGTGCCAGCAGCTTCTGGACTCTAAGCACAGATACGCAGTATTTT. It codes for CASSFWTLSTDTQYF.

The V and J genes are TRBV7-6 and TRBJ2-5, with 8 bases lining up with TRBD2. The CDR3 totals 15 residues. CDR1 SGHVS and CDR2 FNYEAQ come from the germline V gene. Trimming at V came to 1 base and at J to 5 bases, leaving 6 bases not matched to a gene. CDR3 nucleotides: TGTGCCAGCAGCTTAGTCCGGGAGGGCTGGGAGACCCAGTACTTC. As protein: CASSLVREGWETQYF.

This chain links TRBV27 with TRBJ2-1; no reliable D call. The CDR3 has 13 residues. Looked up from germline, CDR1 is MNHEY and CDR2 is SMNVEV (reference sequence). The germline V and J ends were trimmed by 5 bases and 4 bases, with 9 bases remaining between them. The CDR3 sequence: CASSNGVYNEQFF. The CDR3 nucleotides are TGTGCCAGCAGTAATGGGGTATACAATGAGCAGTTCTTC.

The chain combines TRBV19 with TRBJ1-5; no firm D call. V was clipped by 7 bases and J by 0 bases, with 10 bases between them. CDR1 is LNHDA and CDR2 is SQIVND in the germline V gene (reference sequence). CDR3 size: 14 residues. As DNA, the CDR3 is TGTGCCAGTAAGGAGTGGGATAGCAATCAGCCCCAGCATTTT. This gives the protein CASKEWDSNQPQHF. Looking up the rest from reference TRBV19 and TRBJ1-5 gives the full variable domain: DGGITQSPKYLFRKEGQNVTLSCEQNLNHDAMYWYRQDPGQGLRLIYYSQIVNDFQKGDIAEGYSVSREKKESFPLTVTSAQKNPTAFYLCASKEWDSNQPQHFGDGTRLSIL.

The V call is TRBV5-1, the J call TRBJ1-2, with TRBD1 matching 7 bases. Germline CDR1 reads SGHRS; CDR2 reads YFSETQ. The ends lost 4 bases at V and 6 bases at J; junction bases unmatched: 12. The CDR3 runs to 15 residues. Written as DNA, the CDR3 is TGCGCCAGCAGCCCCTATCCGGGACAGTCTGATGGCTACACCTTC. Protein sequence: CASSPYPGQSDGYTF.

The V call is TRBV6-1, the J call TRBJ1-5; D gene ambiguous. CDR1 and CDR2 (germline): MNHNS, SASEGT. With 4 bases removed from V and 0 bases from J, the gap between germline ends came to 4 bases. CDR3 length equals 13 residues. The DNA of the CDR3 is TGTGCCAGCAGTGGCCCTAGCAATCAGCCCCAGCATTTT. As protein: CASSGPSNQPQHF.

The chain couples TRBV7-9 to TRBJ2-1, with D perhaps matching TRBD1 (5 bases). This CDR3 has 15 residues. V was trimmed by 1 base and J by 4 bases, leaving 11 bases between them. CDR1 is SEHNR, CDR2 FQNEAQ, per germline (reference sequence). The CDR3 loop reads CASSLEAGQYNEQFF. The CDR3 coding sequence is TGTGCCAGCAGCTTAGAGGCAGGGCAATACAATGAGCAGTTCTTC.

The chain employs TRBV7-6 and TRBJ1-2; 7 nucleotides align to TRBD1. The CDR3 is 15 residues long. Per the germline V gene, CDR1 is SGHVS and CDR2 is FNYEAQ. J gave up 6 bases and V 2 bases, and 9 bases lay outside the gene matches. The CDR3 protein is CASSLLTGRPDGYTF. Here the CDR3 DNA reads TGTGCCAGCAGCTTATTGACAGGGCGACCCGATGGCTACACCTTC.

The V gene is TRBV10-2, the J gene TRBJ2-2; D not certain. Germline CDR1 WSHSY, CDR2 SAAADI. Deletions cut 2 bases from V and 0 bases from J, with 16 bases between. This CDR3 contains 18 residues. Here the CDR3 reads CASSENPPGETNTGELFF. CDR3 nucleotides: TGCGCCAGCAGTGAGAACCCCCCAGGCGAAACGAACACCGGGGAGCTGTTTTTT.

The chain recombines TRBV19 with TRBJ2-7, with D perhaps TRBD2 (7 bases). V gave up 1 base and J gave up 0 bases, with 13 bases separating them. Germline V CDR1 and CDR2: LNHDA, SQIVND (reference sequence). This CDR3 is built from 16 residues. Written as DNA, the CDR3 is TGTGCCAGTAGTATAGTAGGGGGGGTACTCTCCTACGAGCAGTACTTC. It is translated as CASSIVGGVLSYEQYF.

This clone occurred a few times. This sample also contains other DNA sequences that code for the same CDR3. The chain joins TRBV27 to TRBJ2-7; D call uncertain. The CDR3 is 11 amino acids. Germline assignment: CDR1 MNHEY and CDR2 SMNVEV (reference sequence). V lost 7 bases and J 5 bases, leaving 9 bases between the germline ends. The CDR3 DNA reads as TGTGCCAGCAAAGCGTCCAACGAGCAGTACTTC. Protein sequence: CASKASNEQYF.

The rearrangement uses TRBV19 and TRBJ2-2; 12 bases are shared with TRBD2. The CDR3 spans 17 residues. Germline-derived CDR1 and CDR2 are LNHDA and SQIVND (reference sequence). The trim removed 5 bases at V and 5 bases at J, leaving 9 bases unmatched. The CDR3 sequence is CASSWTSGTLHTGELFF. The CDR3 DNA reads as TGTGCCAGTAGTTGGACTAGCGGGACGCTCCATACCGGGGAGCTGTTTTTT.

The chain joins TRBV7-9 to TRBJ2-1; no reliable D call. Germline loops: CDR1 SEHNR, CDR2 FQNEAQ (reference sequence). The CDR3 contains 15 residues. V was shortened by 7 bases and J by 4 bases, with 17 bases between the two germline ends. The CDR3 DNA is TGTGCCAGCAACTCCCTGGGCAAAATTTACAATGAGCAGTTCTTC. It is translated as CASNSLGKIYNEQFF. The entire variable domain, with the rest obtained from reference TRBV7-9 and TRBJ2-1, is as follows: DTGVSQNPRHKITKRGQNVTFRCDPISEHNRLYWYRQTLGQGPEFLTYFQNEAQLEKSRLLSDRFSAERPKGSFSTLEIQRTEQGDSAMYLCASNSLGKIYNEQFFGPGTRLTVL.

The chain is built from TRBV27 and TRBJ1-2; possibly TRBD1 for D (6 bases). The germline V and J ends were trimmed by 5 bases and 4 bases, with 14 bases remaining between them. The CDR3 is made up of 14 amino acids. From germline, CDR1 is MNHEY and CDR2 SMNVEV (reference sequence). Written as DNA, the CDR3 is TGTGCCAGCAGTCCCTACAGGGTCTCCTATGGCTACACCTTC. Its protein product is CASSPYRVSYGYTF.

V and J are TRBV9 and TRBJ2-1, with D possibly being TRBD1 (6 bases). The CDR3 spans 13 residues. CDR1 SGDLS and CDR2 YYNGEE come from the germline V gene. V was pared by 2 bases and J by 6 bases, with 9 bases between. This chain's CDR3 is CASSVRGGNEQFF. CDR3 coding DNA: TGTGCCAGCAGCGTTAGAGGGGGCAATGAGCAGTTCTTC.

This sequence joins TRBV27 and TRBJ2-7, with TRBD2 identical over 7 bases. The CDR3 covers 19 residues. The germline CDR1 and CDR2 sequences are MNHEY and SMNVEV (reference sequence). After removal of 5 bases from V and 4 bases from J, the junction contained 23 bases not matched to a gene. The chain's CDR3 is CASSPIPEGGPIEWYEQYF. The DNA for the CDR3 is TGTGCCAGCAGTCCAATCCCCGAGGGAGGGCCAATTGAATGGTACGAGCAGTACTTC.

This rearrangement joins TRBV7-9 to TRBJ1-1; tentatively, D is TRBD1 (6 bases). V lost 6 bases and J lost 5, with 10 bases in between. The germline gives CDR1 SEHNR, CDR2 FQNEAQ (reference sequence). The CDR3 runs to 12 residues. The CDR3 region is CASRQGRTEAFF. The CDR3 DNA reads TGTGCCAGCAGACAGGGACGGACTGAAGCTTTCTTT.

V and J are TRBV28 and TRBJ1-2, with D uncertain. Germline V lookup: CDR1 MDHEN, CDR2 SYDVKM. The V end lost 4 bases, the J end lost 5 bases, and 17 bases lay between the germline ends. The CDR3 length is 15 residues. CDR3 in amino acids: CASSSLPTVKYGYTF. The CDR3 DNA follows: TGTGCCAGCAGTTCCCTCCCTACAGTTAAGTATGGCTACACCTTC.

The chain joins TRBV27 to TRBJ1-5; 9 bases are shared with TRBD1. CDR3 length: 17 amino acids. Per the germline V gene, CDR1 is MNHEY and CDR2 is SMNVEV (reference sequence). The V gene end was trimmed by 3 bases and the J gene end by 4 bases; junction bases not matched to a gene: 10. CDR3: CASSFFPDRGKNQPQHF. Here the CDR3 DNA reads TGTGCCAGCAGTTTCTTTCCCGACAGGGGGAAGAATCAGCCCCAGCATTTT.

This chain joins TRBV2 and TRBJ2-5; 8 bases agree with TRBD1. This CDR3 contains 14 residues. CDR1 SNHLY and CDR2 FYNNEI come from the germline V gene. With 1 base clipped from V and 6 bases from J, the junction kept 4 bases outside the gene matches. As DNA, the CDR3 is TGTGCCAGCAGTGAAGAAACAGGGGGAAAGACCCAGTACTTC. Translation gives CASSEETGGKTQYF.

This CDR3 is CASSPPRGGAYEQYF. The CDR3 DNA follows: TGTGCCAGCAGCCCTCCTAGGGGGGGGGCCTACGAGCAGTACTTC. This chain connects TRBV7-9 to TRBJ2-7; D is possibly TRBD2 (7 bases). Germline loops: CDR1 SEHNR, CDR2 FQNEAQ (reference sequence). CDR3 length equals 15 residues. Trimming left V 5 bases short and J 2 bases short, with 16 bases between.

The chain uses TRBV5-6 and TRBJ2-5; the D gene is possibly TRBD2 (6 bases). V gave up 4 bases and J gave up 0 bases, with 19 bases separating them. The CDR3 totals 17 residues. Per the germline V gene, CDR1 is SGHDT and CDR2 is YYEEEE. CDR3 sequence reads: CASSPGTPTYYQETQYF. DNA of the CDR3: TGTGCCAGCAGCCCCGGGACTCCGACGTATTACCAAGAGACCCAGTACTTC.